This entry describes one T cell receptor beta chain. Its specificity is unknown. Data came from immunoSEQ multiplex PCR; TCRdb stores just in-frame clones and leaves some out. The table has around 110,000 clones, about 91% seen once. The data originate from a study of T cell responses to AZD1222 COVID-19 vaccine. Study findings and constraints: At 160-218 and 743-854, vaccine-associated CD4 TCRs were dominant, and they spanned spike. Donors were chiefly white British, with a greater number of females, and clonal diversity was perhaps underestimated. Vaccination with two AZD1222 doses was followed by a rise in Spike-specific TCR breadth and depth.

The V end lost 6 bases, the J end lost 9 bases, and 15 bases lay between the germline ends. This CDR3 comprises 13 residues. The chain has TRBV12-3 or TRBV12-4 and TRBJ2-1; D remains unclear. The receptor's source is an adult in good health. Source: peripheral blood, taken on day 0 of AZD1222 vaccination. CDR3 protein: CASSMGSSGEQFF. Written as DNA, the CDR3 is TGTGCCAGCAGCATGGGATCTTCCGGTGAGCAGTTCTTC.